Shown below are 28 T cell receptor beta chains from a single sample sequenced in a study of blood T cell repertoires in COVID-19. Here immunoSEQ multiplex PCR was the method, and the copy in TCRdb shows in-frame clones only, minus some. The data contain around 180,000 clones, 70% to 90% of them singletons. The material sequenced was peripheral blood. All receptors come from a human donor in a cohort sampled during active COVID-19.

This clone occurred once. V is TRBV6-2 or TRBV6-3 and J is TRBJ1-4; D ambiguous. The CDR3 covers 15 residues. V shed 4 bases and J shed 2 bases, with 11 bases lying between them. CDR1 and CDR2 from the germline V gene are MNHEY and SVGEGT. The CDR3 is CASSSSTATNEKLFF. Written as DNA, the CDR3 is TGTGCCAGCAGTTCATCAACAGCTACTAATGAAAAACTGTTTTTT.

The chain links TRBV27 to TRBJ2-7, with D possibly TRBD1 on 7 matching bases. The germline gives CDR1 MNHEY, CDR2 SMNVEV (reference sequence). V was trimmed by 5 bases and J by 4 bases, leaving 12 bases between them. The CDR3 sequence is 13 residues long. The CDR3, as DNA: TGTGCCAGCAGTGTGCAGGGGGGATACGAGCAGTACTTC. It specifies CASSVQGGYEQYF.

CDR3 amino acids: CASRPAGDRAIPNSPLHF. The CDR3 DNA is TGTGCCAGCAGGCCGGCGGGGGACAGGGCGATACCCAATTCACCCCTCCACTTT. V gene TRBV7-2 combines with J gene TRBJ1-6; 9 bases align to TRBD1. The germline V gene encodes CDR1 SGHTA and CDR2 FQGNSA. Losses at the gene ends were 6 bases for V and 7 bases for J; bases not matched to a gene: 16. The CDR3 is 18 residues long.

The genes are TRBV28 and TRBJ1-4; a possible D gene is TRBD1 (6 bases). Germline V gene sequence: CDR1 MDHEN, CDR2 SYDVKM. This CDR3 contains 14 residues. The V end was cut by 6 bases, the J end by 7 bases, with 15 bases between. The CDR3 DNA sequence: TGTGCCAGCAGCGTAGGGGGGGCAGGTGAAAAACTGTTTTTT. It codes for CASSVGGAGEKLFF.

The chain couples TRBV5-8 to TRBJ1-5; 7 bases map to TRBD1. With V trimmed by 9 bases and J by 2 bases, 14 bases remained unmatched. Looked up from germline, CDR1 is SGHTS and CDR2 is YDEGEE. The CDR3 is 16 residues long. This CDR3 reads CATNRGTRYGNQPQHF. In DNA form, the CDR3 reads TGTGCCACCAACAGGGGTACGCGTTATGGCAATCAGCCCCAGCATTTT. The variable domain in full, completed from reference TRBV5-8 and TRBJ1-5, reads EAGVTQSPTHLIKTRGQQATLRCSPISGHTSVYWYQQALGLGLQFLLWYDEGEERNRGNFPPRFSGRQFPNYSSELNVNALELEDSALYLCATNRGTRYGNQPQHFGDGTRLSIL.

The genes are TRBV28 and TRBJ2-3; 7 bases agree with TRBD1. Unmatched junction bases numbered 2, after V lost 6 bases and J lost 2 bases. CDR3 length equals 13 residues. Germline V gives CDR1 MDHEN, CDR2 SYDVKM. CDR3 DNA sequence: TGTGCCAGCAGACAGGGGAACACAGATACGCAGTATTTT. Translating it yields CASRQGNTDTQYF.

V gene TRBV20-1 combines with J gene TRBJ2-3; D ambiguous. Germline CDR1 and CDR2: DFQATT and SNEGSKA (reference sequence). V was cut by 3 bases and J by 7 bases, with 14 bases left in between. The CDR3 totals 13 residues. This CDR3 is CSASLNSLHTQYF. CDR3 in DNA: TGCAGTGCTAGTTTGAATAGCCTGCATACGCAGTATTTT.

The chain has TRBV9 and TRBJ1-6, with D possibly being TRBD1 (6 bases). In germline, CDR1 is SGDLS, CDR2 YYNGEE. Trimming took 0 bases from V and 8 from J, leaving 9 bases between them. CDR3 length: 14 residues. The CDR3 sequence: CASSVARGDSPLHF. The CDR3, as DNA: TGTGCCAGCAGCGTAGCCAGGGGCGATTCACCCCTCCACTTT.

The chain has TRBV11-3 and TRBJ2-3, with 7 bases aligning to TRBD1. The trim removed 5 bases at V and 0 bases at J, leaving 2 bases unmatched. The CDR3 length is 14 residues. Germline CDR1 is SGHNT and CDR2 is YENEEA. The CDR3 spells CASSRQGSTDTQYF. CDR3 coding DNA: TGTGCCAGCAGCAGACAGGGTAGCACAGATACGCAGTATTTT.

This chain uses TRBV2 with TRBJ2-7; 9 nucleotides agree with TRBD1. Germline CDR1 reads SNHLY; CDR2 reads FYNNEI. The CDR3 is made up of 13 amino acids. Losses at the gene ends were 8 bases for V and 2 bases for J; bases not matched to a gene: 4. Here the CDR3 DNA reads TGTGCCAGCGGGGGACAGGGCACCTACGAGCAGTACTTC. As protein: CASGGQGTYEQYF. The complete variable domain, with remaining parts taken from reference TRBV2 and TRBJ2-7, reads EPEVTQTPSHQVTQMGQEVILRCVPISNHLYFYWYRQILGQKVEFLVSFYNNEISEKSEIFDDQFSVERPDGSNFTLKIRSTKLEDSAMYFCASGGQGTYEQYFGPGTRLTVT.

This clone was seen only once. This chain's CDR3 is CASSAPGTGGYNEQFF. CDR3 DNA sequence: TGTGCCAGCAGTGCACCCGGGACAGGGGGATACAATGAGCAGTTCTTC. The rearrangement uses TRBV28 and TRBJ2-1; 11 nucleotides align to TRBD1. The germline CDR1 and CDR2 sequences are MDHEN and SYDVKM. V was clipped by 5 bases and J by 4 bases; unmatched bases: 7. The CDR3 loop spans 16 amino acids.

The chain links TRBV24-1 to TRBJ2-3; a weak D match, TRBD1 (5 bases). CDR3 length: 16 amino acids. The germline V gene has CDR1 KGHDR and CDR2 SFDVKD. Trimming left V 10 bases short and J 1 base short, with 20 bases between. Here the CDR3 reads CATNRCIGAGTDTQYF. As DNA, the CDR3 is TGTGCCACAAATCGTTGTATAGGGGCGGGCACAGATACGCAGTATTTT.

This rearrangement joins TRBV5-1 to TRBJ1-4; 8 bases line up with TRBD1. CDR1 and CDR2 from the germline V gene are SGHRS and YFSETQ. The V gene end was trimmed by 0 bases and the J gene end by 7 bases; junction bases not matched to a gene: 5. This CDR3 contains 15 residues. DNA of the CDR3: TGCGCCAGCAGCTTGGTCCCAGGGGGCCTTGAAAAACTGTTTTTT. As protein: CASSLVPGGLEKLFF.

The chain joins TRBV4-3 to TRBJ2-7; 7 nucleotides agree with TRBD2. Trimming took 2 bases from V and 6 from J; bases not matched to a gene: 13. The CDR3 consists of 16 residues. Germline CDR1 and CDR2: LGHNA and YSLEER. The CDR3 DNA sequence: TGCGCCAGCAGCCAAAGTCTTTCAACTAGCGAGAGCGAGCAGTACTTC. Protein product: CASSQSLSTSESEQYF.

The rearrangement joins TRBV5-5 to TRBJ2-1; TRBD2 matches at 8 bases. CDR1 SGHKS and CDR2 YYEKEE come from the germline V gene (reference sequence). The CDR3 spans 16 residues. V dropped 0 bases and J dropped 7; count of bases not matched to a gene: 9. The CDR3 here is CASSLATGGPGNEQFF. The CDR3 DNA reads TGTGCCAGCAGCTTGGCTACGGGAGGGCCGGGGAATGAGCAGTTCTTC.

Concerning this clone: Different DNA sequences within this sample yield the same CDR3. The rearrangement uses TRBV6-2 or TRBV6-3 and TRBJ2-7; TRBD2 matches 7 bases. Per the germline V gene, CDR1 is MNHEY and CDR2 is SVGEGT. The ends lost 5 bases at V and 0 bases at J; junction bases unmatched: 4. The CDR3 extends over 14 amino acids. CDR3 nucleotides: TGTGCCAGCAGTCCCGGGGGGAGCTCCTACGAGCAGTACTTC. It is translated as CASSPGGSSYEQYF.

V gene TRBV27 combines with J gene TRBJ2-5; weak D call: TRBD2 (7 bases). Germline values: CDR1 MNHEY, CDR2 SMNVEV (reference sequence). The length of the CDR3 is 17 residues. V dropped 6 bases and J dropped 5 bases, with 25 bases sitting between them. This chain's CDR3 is CASSPRISRGGEETQYF. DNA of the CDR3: TGTGCCAGCAGCCCCCGAATCAGTAGGGGGGGGGAGGAGACCCAGTACTTC.

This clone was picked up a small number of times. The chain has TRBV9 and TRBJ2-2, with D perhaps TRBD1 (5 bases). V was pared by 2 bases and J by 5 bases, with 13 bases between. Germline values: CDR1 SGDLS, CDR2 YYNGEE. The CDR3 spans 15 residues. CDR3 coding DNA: TGTGCCAGCAGCGTTCGTGGGGCTTTAACCGGGGAGCTGTTTTTT. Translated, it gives CASSVRGALTGELFF.

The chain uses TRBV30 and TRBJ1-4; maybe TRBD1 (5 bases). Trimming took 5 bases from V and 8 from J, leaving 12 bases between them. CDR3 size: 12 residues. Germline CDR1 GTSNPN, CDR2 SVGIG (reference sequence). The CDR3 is CAWAREGEKLFF. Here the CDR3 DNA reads TGTGCCTGGGCCAGGGAAGGCGAAAAACTGTTTTTT.

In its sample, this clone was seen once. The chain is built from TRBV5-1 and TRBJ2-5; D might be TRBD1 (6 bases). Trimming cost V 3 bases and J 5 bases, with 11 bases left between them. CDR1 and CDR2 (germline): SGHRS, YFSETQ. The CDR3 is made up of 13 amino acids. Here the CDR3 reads CASSWQGIETQYF. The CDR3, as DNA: TGCGCCAGCAGCTGGCAGGGGATTGAGACCCAGTACTTC.

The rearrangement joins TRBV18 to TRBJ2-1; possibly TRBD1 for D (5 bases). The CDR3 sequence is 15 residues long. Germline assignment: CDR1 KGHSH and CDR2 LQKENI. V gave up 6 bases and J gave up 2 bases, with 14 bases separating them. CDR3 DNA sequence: TGTGCCAGCTCCGCAGACAGACCCCCCTACAATGAGCAGTTCTTC. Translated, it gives CASSADRPPYNEQFF.

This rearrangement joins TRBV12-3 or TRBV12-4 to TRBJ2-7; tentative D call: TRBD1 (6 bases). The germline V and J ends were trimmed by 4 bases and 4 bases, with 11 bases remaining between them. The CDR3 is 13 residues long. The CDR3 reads CASSSHRVYEQYF. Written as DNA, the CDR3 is TGTGCCAGCAGTTCCCACAGGGTTTACGAGCAGTACTTC.

Written as DNA, the CDR3 is TGTGCCTGCCCCCCGAGGGCAGGGGGCACAGATACGCAGTATTTT. Encoded protein: CACPPRAGGTDTQYF. The chain joins TRBV30 to TRBJ2-3, with D possibly matching TRBD1 (6 bases). CDR3 length: 15 amino acids. V was pared by 6 bases and J by 1 base, with 17 bases between. Germline V gene lookup returns CDR1 GTSNPN and CDR2 SVGIG (reference sequence). The variable domain in full, completed from reference TRBV30 and TRBJ2-3, reads SQTIHQWPATLVQPVGSPLSLECTVEGTSNPNLYWYRQAAGRGLQLLFYSVGIGQISSEVPQNLSASRPQDRQFILSSKKLLLSDSGFYLCACPPRAGGTDTQYFGPGTRLTVL.

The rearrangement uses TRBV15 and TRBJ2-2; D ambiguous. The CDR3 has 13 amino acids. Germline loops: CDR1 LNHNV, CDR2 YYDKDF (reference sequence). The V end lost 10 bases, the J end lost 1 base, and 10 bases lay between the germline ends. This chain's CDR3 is CAIRNGNTGELFF. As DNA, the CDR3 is TGTGCCATTCGAAACGGGAACACCGGGGAGCTGTTTTTT.

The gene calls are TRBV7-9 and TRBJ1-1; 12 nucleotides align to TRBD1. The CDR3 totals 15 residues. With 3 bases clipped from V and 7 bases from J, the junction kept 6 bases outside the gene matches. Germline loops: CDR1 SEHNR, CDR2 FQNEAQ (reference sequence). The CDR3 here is CASSLGQGARIEAFF. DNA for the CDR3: TGTGCCAGCAGCTTGGGACAGGGGGCGCGTATTGAAGCTTTCTTT.

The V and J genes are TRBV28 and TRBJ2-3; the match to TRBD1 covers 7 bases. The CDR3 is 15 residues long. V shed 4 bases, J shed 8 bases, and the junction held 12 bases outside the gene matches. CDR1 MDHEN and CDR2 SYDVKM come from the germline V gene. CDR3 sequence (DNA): TGTGCCAGCAGTTCACTTCCGGGACAGAGACCTACGCAGTATTTT. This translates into CASSSLPGQRPTQYF.

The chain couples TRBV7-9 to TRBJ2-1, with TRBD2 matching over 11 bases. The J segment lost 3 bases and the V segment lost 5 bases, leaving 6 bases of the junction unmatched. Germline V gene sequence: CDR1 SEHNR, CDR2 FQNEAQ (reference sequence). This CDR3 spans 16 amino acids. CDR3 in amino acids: CASSPRLAGNYNEQFF. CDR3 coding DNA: TGTGCCAGCAGCCCAAGACTAGCGGGGAACTACAATGAGCAGTTCTTC.

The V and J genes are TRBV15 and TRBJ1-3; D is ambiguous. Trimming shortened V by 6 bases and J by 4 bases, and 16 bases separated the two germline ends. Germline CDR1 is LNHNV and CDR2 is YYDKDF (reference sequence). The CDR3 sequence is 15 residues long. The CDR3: CATRRELGSGNTIYF. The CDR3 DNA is TGTGCCACCAGAAGGGAGCTAGGCTCCGGAAACACCATATATTTT.